The 4 T cell receptor beta chains below were found in one sample sequenced in a study of breast tumors, draining lymph nodes, adjacent tissues. Samples came from axillary lymph nodes draining the breast cancer. One entry per CDR3 protein results from TCRdb running MiXCR on the multiplex PCR reads. The repertoire holds roughly 80,000 distinct CDR3 sequences, with roughly a fifth as singletons. Sequencing input: axillary lymph node tissue. These receptors came from a female donor with breast cancer. Some clones in this sample may be carry-over from other donors' samples.

This clonotype was seen ten or more times. This rearrangement joins TRBV7-9 to TRBJ2-3, with D possibly matching TRBD2 (7 bases). CDR1 is SEHNR and CDR2 is FQNEAQ in the germline V gene (reference sequence). The CDR3 has 14 residues. Trimming pared 1 base from V and 4 bases from J, leaving 9 bases between. The CDR3 sequence is CASSLGGGADTQYF. In nucleotides, the CDR3 is TGTGCCAGCAGCTTAGGAGGGGGGGCAGATACGCAGTATTTT.

This clonotype occurred many times. The rearrangement joins TRBV5-1 to TRBJ2-7, with D perhaps matching TRBD1 (6 bases). The V end lost 3 bases, the J end lost 12 bases, and 16 bases lay between the germline ends. Per the germline V gene, CDR1 is SGHRS and CDR2 is YFSETQ. The CDR3 loop spans 12 amino acids. The CDR3 sequence: CASSSRDRPLYF. The CDR3 nucleotides read TGCGCCAGCAGCTCCCGCGACAGGCCCCTGTACTTC.

This chain uses TRBV27 with TRBJ2-7, with TRBD1 matching over 8 bases. Germline V gives CDR1 MNHEY, CDR2 SMNVEV (reference sequence). This CDR3 is built from 15 residues. The J segment lost 0 bases and the V segment lost 3 bases, leaving 4 bases of the junction unmatched. The CDR3 bases are TGTGCCAGCAGTTTCGGACAGGGAAGCTCCTACGAGCAGTACTTC. Protein: CASSFGQGSSYEQYF.

The CDR3 loop is CAWTTGGLRNEQFF. For the CDR3, the DNA is TGTGCCTGGACTACAGGGGGCCTTCGCAATGAGCAGTTCTTC. V usage is TRBV30 and J usage is TRBJ2-1; 9 bases map to TRBD1. The J segment lost 6 bases and the V segment lost 4 bases, leaving 7 bases of the junction unmatched. The CDR3 contains 14 residues. CDR1 is GTSNPN, CDR2 SVGIG, per germline (reference sequence).